A selection of T cell receptor beta chains follows, all from one sample in a study of OX40 agonist ivuxolimab in advanced cancers. Profiled with immunoSEQ multiplex PCR; TCRdb holds only in-frame clones, not every one. The repertoire holds 20,000 to 25,000 clones, 75% to 85% seen once, with about 8.1% in the top ten. This specimen was CD4+ or CD8+ T cells sorted from blood, taken in a trial of the OX40 agonist ivuxolimab. The receptors here all came from an adult with an advanced solid tumor such as melanoma, head and neck, liver or kidney cancer. The CDR3 runs from the conserved cysteine through the conserved F or W. The D gene is left open where the match is weak.

TRBJ2-3 | TRBD2 | TRBV6-6 | 15 | TGTGCCAGCAGTTTAGCGGGGGATAGCACAGATACGCAGTATTTT | CASSLAGDSTDTQYF
TRBJ1-2 | TRBD1 | TRBV9 | 16 | TGTGCCAGCAGCGTAGTGGGGGACAGGGGGTCCTCTGGCTACACCTTC | CASSVVGDRGSSGYTF
TRBJ2-7 | TRBD2 | TRBV19 | 13 | TGTGCCAGTACCGGGACTAACTCCTACGAGCAGTACTTC | CASTGTNSYEQYF
TRBJ1-4 | . | TRBV7-9 | 15 | TGTGCCAGCAGCTTCCCCCGGGGGACTAATGAAAAACTGTTTTTT | CASSFPRGTNEKLFF
TRBJ2-3 | TRBD2 | TRBV7-8 | 16 | TGTGCCAGCAGCTCCCTGAGGAGCGGGGCTACAGATACGCAGTATTTT | CASSSLRSGATDTQYF
TRBJ1-1 | . | TRBV15 | 14 | TGTGCCACCAGCAGAGACAGAGCAAACACTGAAGCTTTCTTT | CATSRDRANTEAFF
TRBJ2-5 | TRBD2 | TRBV27 | 14 | TGTGCCAGCAGTTCAAGGACTAGCGGAGAGACCCAGTACTTC | CASSSRTSGETQYF
TRBJ2-2 | . | TRBV19 | 15 | TGTGCCAGTAGTATGGTCCGGGTTCTGACCGGGGAGCTGTTTTTT | CASSMVRVLTGELFF
TRBJ1-1 | . | TRBV11-2 | 13 | TGTGCCAGCAGCCCAGGGCCCTACACTGAAGCTTTCTTT | CASSPGPYTEAFF
TRBJ1-1 | . | TRBV19 | 14 | TGTGCCAGTGCGTGGTCGGTCTTCGACCCTGAAGCTTTCTTT | CASAWSVFDPEAFF
TRBJ2-1 | . | TRBV7-2 | 15 | TGTGCCAGCAGCTTAGGGACGGGGGCCTTCATTGAGCAGTTCTTC | CASSLGTGAFIEQFF
TRBJ2-6 | . | TRBV4-3 | 16 | TGCGCCAGCAGCCGGACGGTGGGGACTGGGGCCAACGTCCTGACTTTC | CASSRTVGTGANVLTF
TRBJ2-3 | TRBD1 | TRBV13 | 15 | TGTGCCAGCAGCCAGGGACAGTTCAGCACAGATACGCAGTATTTT | CASSQGQFSTDTQYF
TRBJ2-2 | TRBD2 | TRBV7-6 | 17 | TGTGCCAGCAGCTTAGCAGTAGCGGGGGTGTACACCGGGGAGCTGTTTTTT | CASSLAVAGVYTGELFF
TRBJ1-5 | . | TRBV5-1 | 15 | TGCGCCAGCAGCTTGAGGGCAGGTAGCAATCAGCCCCAGCATTTT | CASSLRAGSNQPQHF
TRBJ1-4 | . | TRBV7-9 | 14 | TGTGCCAGCAGCTTACCCGGGGACTTGGGAAAACTGTTTTTT | CASSLPGDLGKLFF
TRBJ2-1 | TRBD2 | TRBV7-2 | 19 | TGTGCCAGCAGCCTCTCAGGACTAGCGGGGGAGAAACTATACAATGAGCAGTTCTTC | CASSLSGLAGEKLYNEQFF
TRBJ2-3 | TRBD2 | TRBV15 | 15 | TGTGCCACCAGCAGAGAAAGGGGAGGGGCAGATACGCAGTATTTT | CATSRERGGADTQYF
TRBJ2-1 | . | TRBV19 | 11 | TGTGCCAGTAGTATAGGTCTTGAGCAGTTCTTC | CASSIGLEQFF
TRBJ2-1 | . | TRBV7-9 | 14 | TGTGCCAGCACCGACCAGGGGTGGTACAATGAGCAGTTCTTC | CASTDQGWYNEQFF
TRBJ1-4 | . | TRBV5-4 | 17 | TGTGCCAGCAGCTTGACGGCAGGGGCTACAACTAATGAAAAACTGTTTTTT | CASSLTAGATTNEKLFF
TRBJ2-2 | TRBD2 | TRBV5-4 | 17 | TGTGCCAGCAGCTCCGTACTAGCGGGACTGAACACCGGGGAGCTGTTTTTT | CASSSVLAGLNTGELFF
TRBJ2-5 | . | TRBV7-6 | 13 | TGTGCCAGCAGCCCCCCCCTACAAGAGACCCAGTACTTC | CASSPPLQETQYF
TRBJ2-1 | TRBD1 | TRBV29-1 | 15 | TGCAGCGTTGTTGGGGGACAGAATAGATACAATGAGCAGTTCTTC | CSVVGGQNRYNEQFF
TRBJ2-5 | . | TRBV6-6 | 13 | TGTGCCAGCAGTCCGACAGTGGAAGAGACCCAGTACTTC | CASSPTVEETQYF